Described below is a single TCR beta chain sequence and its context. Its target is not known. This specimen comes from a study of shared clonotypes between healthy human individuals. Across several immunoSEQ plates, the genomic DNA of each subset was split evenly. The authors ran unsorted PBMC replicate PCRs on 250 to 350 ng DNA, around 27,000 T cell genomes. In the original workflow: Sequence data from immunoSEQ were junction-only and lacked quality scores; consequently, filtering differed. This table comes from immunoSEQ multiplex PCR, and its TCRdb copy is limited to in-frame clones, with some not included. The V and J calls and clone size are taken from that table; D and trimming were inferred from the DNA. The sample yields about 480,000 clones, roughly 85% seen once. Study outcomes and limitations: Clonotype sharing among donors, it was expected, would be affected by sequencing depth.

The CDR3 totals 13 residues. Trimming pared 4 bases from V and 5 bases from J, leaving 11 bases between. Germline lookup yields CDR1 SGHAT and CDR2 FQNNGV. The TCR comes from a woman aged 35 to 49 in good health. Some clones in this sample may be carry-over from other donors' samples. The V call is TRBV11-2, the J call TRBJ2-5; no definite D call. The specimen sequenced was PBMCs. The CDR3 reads CASSSGLMETQYF. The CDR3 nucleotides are TGTGCCAGCAGCTCGGGCCTAATGGAGACCCAGTACTTC.